This T cell receptor beta chain was sequenced during a study of a mutant IDH1 vaccine in newly diagnosed glioma. Noted time point: week 5, during vaccination. The vaccine gave 300 ug of a 20-mer mutant IDH1 peptide subcutaneously per dose. A remark on this clone: Its antigen is currently unknown.

Trimming cost V 8 bases and J 5 bases, with 13 bases left between them. Germline V gene lookup returns CDR1 SGHRS and CDR2 YFSETQ. There are 13 residues in the CDR3. Profiling relied on immunoSEQ multiplex PCR, and the TCRdb table lists in-frame clones only, not all of them. The table lists tens of thousands of clones, approximately 78% of them singletons. Here the sequenced sample was PBMCs, taken from a glioma patient whose treatment included an IDH1 peptide vaccine. The sequence derives from a man aged 45-65 years with glioma. The chain uses TRBV5-1 and TRBJ2-2, with D possibly being TRBD1 (5 bases). The CDR3 nucleotides read TGCGCCAGTAAACCAGGGATGACCGGGGAGCTGTTTTTT. It encodes CASKPGMTGELFF.